Below, one T cell receptor beta chain is given with its context. The antigen it recognizes is unknown. No base quality information exists; no much larger clone differs at one position. RNA was extracted with the RNeasy kit and roughly 0.5 to 1 ug was reverse transcribed using random hexamers. The immunoSEQ multiplex PCR assay, covering 54 Vbeta and 13 Jbeta segments, was used to amplify TCR beta CDR3 regions. To correct PCR amplification bias, a synthetic template baseline was used for both primer optimization and computational correction. Per the original workflow: Reads were annotated to V, D and J genes according to IMGT and were analyzed with immunoSEQ Analyzer, with only productive sequences retained. Clonality was calculated as one minus the Shannon entropy normalized by log2 of the number of productive unique sequences. For each patient and control, public and private clones were evaluated within the 100 most prevalent clones. Clones were defined as Susac-specific if absent from the healthy and MS cohorts, from 1052 published viral clones and from other ImmuneACCESS disease sequences. The raw public data were reprocessed by TCRdb itself: fastp quality trimming at Q25, MiXCR clonotype calling, in-frame beta chains only. CDR3 protein sequences are deduplicated, and each keeps its most common genes and DNA. TCRdb assigned the V and J calls; the authors' analysis was not used. The sample table lists about 240,000 distinct CDR3 sequences, about 95% of them with a count of one. 0.1% of the sample is taken by the ten largest.

Peripheral blood CD8+ and CD4+ T cells from healthy donors, Susac syndrome patients and multiple sclerosis patients were profiled by high-throughput TCR beta sequencing. The Susac syndrome patients fulfilled recently defined diagnostic criteria for definite or probable disease. Bulk CD8+ and CD4+ T cells were purified by magnetic negative isolation, while CD8+ TEMRA cells were enriched using FACS. Blood was collected in EDTA tubes and processed within 24 hours, with PBMCs isolated through density gradient centrifugation. PBMCs intended for TCR sequencing were cryopreserved in liquid nitrogen and were subsequently thawed in a 37 degrees C water bath. A purity of at least 90% was achieved for sorted or isolated CD4+, CD8+ and CD8+ TEMRA cells. The sample is drawn from a study of CD8 T cells in Susac syndrome (dated by TCRdb to the late 2010s). Broadly, across the study: Among the sequenced Susac syndrome patients, over five had clinically active disease and eight were in clinical remission. At blood withdrawal, Susac syndrome patients were either therapy-naive, taking corticosteroids (in some cases with IVIg as well), or taking IVIg alone. Repertoire sequencing was used to test whether CD8+ T cell activation and differentiation in Susac syndrome was antigen driven.

V and J lose 2 bases and 5 bases, and a span of 4 bases separates them. The CDR3 numbers 11 residues from cysteine through phenylalanine. The only DNA kept is the CDR3, 33 bases in frame from the first base. The germline V gene encodes CDR1 MGHRA and CDR2 YSYEKL. General findings and caveats noted by the study authors: In the CD4+ T cell repertoire of Susac syndrome patients, clonal expansion was not detected. The number of individuals in the TCR sequencing and HLA analysis was acknowledged as relatively small.

The clonotype was recovered from a human donor with Susac syndrome. The sequence links TRBV4-1 to TRBJ2-7, with the D segment identity uncertain. Sample: CD4+ T cells from PBMCs. The CDR3 in this case is CASSQNHEQYF. The sequence in DNA is TGCGCCAGCAGCCAAAACCACGAGCAGTACTTC.